Shown below are 25 T cell receptor beta chains from a single sample sequenced in a study of shared clonotypes between healthy human individuals. Method: immunoSEQ multiplex PCR; TCRdb's copy keeps in-frame clones and lacks some. The sample has 900,000 to 1,200,000 clones; about four fifths are singletons. The sequenced sample consisted of memory CD4+ T cells from PBMCs. Indicated subset: CD45RA-negative fraction. These receptors all come from a man between 18 and 35 years old in good health. Some clones in this sample may be carry-over from other donors' samples.

V is TRBV15 and J is TRBJ2-3; TRBD2 aligns across 7 bases. The V and J ends lost 4 bases and 0 bases, in that order; junction bases with no gene match: 7. The V gene's germline CDR1 is LNHNV and CDR2 YYDKDF (reference sequence). The CDR3 covers 16 residues. The CDR3 DNA follows: TGTGCCACCAGCACCGCGACTAGCATAAGCACAGATACGCAGTATTTT. Translated: CATSTATSISTDTQYF.

J is TRBJ2-3 and V is TRBV7-3; D unresolved. The CDR3 extends over 13 amino acids. Germline V gives CDR1 SGHTA, CDR2 FQGTGA. Trimming pared 5 bases from V and 4 bases from J, leaving 10 bases between. The chain's CDR3 is CASSPPASDTQYF. The DNA of the CDR3 is TGTGCCAGCAGCCCCCCTGCCTCAGATACGCAGTATTTT.

This clone showed up many times. This chain uses TRBV28 with TRBJ2-7, with 7 bases that match TRBD2. Germline CDR1 is MDHEN and CDR2 is SYDVKM. With V trimmed by 6 bases and J by 0 bases, 8 bases remained unmatched. The CDR3 runs 15 residues. The CDR3 spells CASSPAGTTSYEQYF. Written as DNA, the CDR3 is TGTGCCAGCAGCCCAGCGGGAACAACCTCCTACGAGCAGTACTTC. Complete variable domain (other parts from reference TRBV28 and TRBJ2-7): DVKVTQSSRYLVKRTGEKVFLECVQDMDHENMFWYRQDPGLGLRLIYFSYDVKMKEKGDIPEGYSVSREKKERFSLILESASTNQTSMYLCASSPAGTTSYEQYFGPGTRLTVT.

Notes on this clone: A much larger clone differs from this one at a single base, so this may be a read error. The V gene is TRBV27, the J gene TRBJ1-1, with D uncertain. Germline CDR1 reads MNHEY; CDR2 reads SMNVEV (reference sequence). This CDR3 is built from 13 residues. The CDR3 sequence is CASSGFGNAEAFF. CDR3 coding DNA: TGTGCCAGCAGTGGCTTCGGGAACGCTGAAGCTTTCTTT.

The chain links TRBV11-3 to TRBJ2-1; D perhaps matches TRBD2 (6 bases). The CDR3 covers 16 residues. Germline-derived CDR1 and CDR2 are SGHNT and YENEEA. V gave up 1 base and J gave up 7 bases, with 17 bases separating them. CDR3 sequence (DNA): TGTGCCAGCAGCTTAGGGTCTCGGGAGTCATATAATGAGCAGTTCTTC. The encoded protein is CASSLGSRESYNEQFF.

V is TRBV5-1 and J is TRBJ2-1; D possibly matches TRBD1 or TRBD2 (5 bases each). There are 16 residues in the CDR3. The V gene's germline CDR1 is SGHRS and CDR2 YFSETQ. The germline V and J ends were trimmed by 0 bases and 0 bases, with 10 bases remaining between them. Here the CDR3 reads CASSLGDGSSYNEQFF. The CDR3, as DNA: TGCGCCAGCAGCTTGGGGGACGGGTCCTCCTACAATGAGCAGTTCTTC.

This clone was detected once. V and J are TRBV25-1 and TRBJ2-5; D is perhaps TRBD1 or TRBD2 (5 bases each). The V end was cut by 5 bases, the J end by 7 bases, with 20 bases between. Germline-derived CDR1 and CDR2 are MGHDK and SYGVNS. The CDR3 length is 15 residues. This CDR3 reads CASSLSGTEVGTQYF. CDR3 DNA: TGTGCCAGCAGTTTATCGGGGACGGAGGTGGGGACCCAGTACTTC.

This clone was recorded only once. A junction end diverges from the germline sequence, so it may reflect a read error. This chain joins TRBV2 and TRBJ2-1; 10 positions match TRBD2. Germline CDR1 SNHLY, CDR2 FYNNEI. The CDR3 runs to 15 residues. CDR3 sequence (DNA): TGTGCCGGCAGTGTGCTAGCGGGGGCCTACAATGAGCAGTTCTTC. This gives the protein CAGSVLAGAYNEQFF.

CDR3 sequence reads: CAISGSDQGNTQYF. CDR3 nucleotide sequence: TGTGCCATCAGTGGGTCTGACCAAGGGAATACGCAGTATTTT. V gene TRBV10-3 combines with J gene TRBJ2-3; D is ambiguous. The CDR3 sequence is 14 residues long. Looked up from germline, CDR1 is ENHRY and CDR2 is SYGVKD. Deletions cut 4 bases from V and 7 bases from J, with 15 bases between.

In regard to this clone: The identical CDR3 is also encoded by other nucleotide sequences in the sample. This rearrangement joins TRBV9 to TRBJ2-1; 9 bases agree with TRBD2. V lost 8 bases and J lost 6; bases outside the gene matches: 12. This CDR3 spans 15 amino acids. Germline V gene lookup returns CDR1 SGDLS and CDR2 YYNGEE. The CDR3: CASSKIAGASNEQFF. CDR3 bases: TGTGCCAGTAGCAAAATAGCGGGGGCCTCCAATGAGCAGTTCTTC.

The chain recombines TRBV5-1 with TRBJ1-2, with a possible D match to TRBD1 (6 bases). Germline assignment: CDR1 SGHRS and CDR2 YFSETQ. Deletions cut 0 bases from V and 7 bases from J, with 13 bases between. The CDR3 contains 14 residues. The CDR3 loop reads CASSLGGGTGGYTF. The DNA for the CDR3 is TGCGCCAGCAGCTTGGGAGGGGGAACAGGTGGCTACACCTTC.

The chain carries TRBV30 and TRBJ1-3; D is ambiguous. The CDR3 runs 13 residues. The V end lost 0 bases, the J end lost 2 bases, and 5 bases lay between the germline ends. The V gene's germline CDR1 is GTSNPN and CDR2 SVGIG (reference sequence). The CDR3 DNA sequence: TGTGCCTGGAGTGTGATGGCTGGAAACACCATATATTTT. It yields the protein CAWSVMAGNTIYF. The variable domain in full, with the rest retrieved from reference TRBV30 and TRBJ1-3, is SQTIHQWPATLVQPVGSPLSLECTVEGTSNPNLYWYRQAAGRGLQLLFYSVGIGQISSEVPQNLSASRPQDRQFILSSKKLLLSDSGFYLCAWSVMAGNTIYFGEGSWLTVV.

This clone came up once. This may arise from a read error, as a much more abundant clone is one base away. J is TRBJ1-6 and V is TRBV30; 8 bases align to TRBD1. Germline loops: CDR1 GTSNPN, CDR2 SVGIG (reference sequence). The CDR3 extends over 18 amino acids. CDR3 protein: CARSGSRTGLSGNSPLHF. Written as DNA, the CDR3 is TGTGCCCGGAGTGGCAGTCGGACAGGGCTGTCTGGAAATTCACCCCTCCACTTT.

The chain combines TRBV5-6 with TRBJ1-1; D might be TRBD1 (6 bases). This CDR3 spans 15 amino acids. V lost 4 bases and J 0 bases, leaving 13 bases between the germline ends. Germline CDR1 reads SGHDT; CDR2 reads YYEEEE. The chain's CDR3 is CASSELGQMNTEAFF. CDR3 coding DNA: TGTGCCAGCAGCGAACTAGGACAGATGAACACTGAAGCTTTCTTT.

This clone was detected only once. V and J are TRBV7-2 and TRBJ2-5; D call uncertain. The V end was cut by 4 bases, the J end by 3 bases, with 12 bases between. The CDR3 spans 14 residues. Germline V gene data show CDR1 as SGHTA and CDR2 as FQGNSA. CDR3 residues: CASSYNGVEETQYF. The CDR3 coding sequence is TGTGCCAGCAGCTACAACGGAGTGGAAGAGACCCAGTACTTC. Variable domain in full (rest from reference TRBV7-2 and TRBJ2-5): GAGVSQSPSNKVTEKGKDVELRCDPISGHTALYWYRQSLGQGLEFLIYFQGNSAPDKSGLPSDRFSAERTGGSVSTLTIQRTQQEDSAVYLCASSYNGVEETQYFGPGTRLLVL.

The chain has TRBV7-8 and TRBJ1-1; no firm D call. Germline CDR1 reads SGHVS; CDR2 reads FQNEAQ. This CDR3 spans 16 amino acids. The germline V and J ends were trimmed by 2 bases and 0 bases, with 13 bases remaining between them. DNA for the CDR3: TGTGCCAGCAGCTTATATCACCCAGGCTTGAACACTGAAGCTTTCTTT. It is translated as CASSLYHPGLNTEAFF. Together with reference TRBV7-8 and TRBJ1-1, the CDR3 gives the full variable domain: GAGVSQSPRYKVAKRGQDVALRCDPISGHVSLFWYQQALGQGPEFLTYFQNEAQLDKSGLPSDRFFAERPEGSVSTLKIQRTQQEDSAVYLCASSLYHPGLNTEAFFGQGTRLTVV.

The chain combines TRBV25-1 with TRBJ2-3; 8 positions agree with TRBD2. Per germline, CDR1 MGHDK and CDR2 SYGVNS. Unmatched junction bases numbered 4, after V lost 5 bases and J lost 0 bases. This CDR3 spans 15 amino acids. This chain's CDR3 is CASSSRGRSTDTQYF. CDR3 DNA sequence: TGTGCCAGCAGTTCTCGCGGGAGGAGCACAGATACGCAGTATTTT.

The chain has TRBV7-9 and TRBJ2-5; 7 nucleotides agree with TRBD1. CDR1 SEHNR and CDR2 FQNEAQ come from the germline V gene (reference sequence). After removal of 4 bases from V and 4 bases from J, the junction contained 0 bases not matched to a gene. The CDR3 is 12 amino acids. DNA for the CDR3: TGTGCCAGCAGCTACAGGGGAGAGACCCAGTACTTC. Its translation is CASSYRGETQYF. Supplemented by reference TRBV7-9 and TRBJ2-5, the full variable domain reads DTGVSQNPRHKITKRGQNVTFRCDPISEHNRLYWYRQTLGQGPEFLTYFQNEAQLEKSRLLSDRFSAERPKGSFSTLEIQRTEQGDSAMYLCASSYRGETQYFGPGTRLLVL.

J is TRBJ2-2 and V is TRBV28; D might be TRBD1 or TRBD2, each matching 5 bases. V was pared by 3 bases and J by 3 bases, with 11 bases between. CDR1 is MDHEN, CDR2 SYDVKM, per germline. The CDR3 runs to 15 residues. Written as DNA, the CDR3 is TGTGCCAGCAGTTTTTCCCAGGGAGACACCGGGGAGCTGTTTTTT. This gives the protein CASSFSQGDTGELFF.

The chain uses TRBV11-3 and TRBJ2-1; 12 nucleotides line up with TRBD2. The V gene's germline CDR1 is SGHNT and CDR2 YENEEA. The trim removed 4 bases at V and 4 bases at J, leaving 5 bases unmatched. The CDR3 has 16 amino acids. The CDR3 nucleotides read TGTGCCAGCAGCTCTCACGGGACTAGCGGGTACAATGAGCAGTTCTTC. This sequence encodes CASSSHGTSGYNEQFF. Full variable domain (remainder filled in from reference TRBV11-3 and TRBJ2-1): EAGVVQSPRYKIIEKKQPVAFWCNPISGHNTLYWYLQNLGQGPELLIRYENEEAVDDSQLPKDRFSAERLKGVDSTLKIQPAELGDSAVYLCASSSHGTSGYNEQFFGPGTRLTVL.

A remark on this clone: Relative to the germline gene, one junction end is altered; a read error may explain this. This chain joins TRBV20-1 and TRBJ2-7; D is possibly TRBD2 (6 bases). This CDR3 spans 8 amino acids. Looked up from germline, CDR1 is DFQATT and CDR2 is SNEGSKA (reference sequence). Written as DNA, the CDR3 is TGCAGTGCTACGGAGGGCTCATTC. Protein sequence: CSATEGSF.

A few counts support this clone. One end of the junction fails to match germline, which may point to a read error. The chain recombines TRBV29-1 with TRBJ2-4; TRBD1 matches 7 bases. Germline assignment: CDR1 SQVTM and CDR2 ANQGSEA. CDR3 length equals 12 residues. The CDR3 is CSVEGGWNIQYF. The DNA of the CDR3 is TGCAGCGTAGAAGGGGGCTGGAACATTCAGTACTTC.

The chain recombines TRBV4-2 with TRBJ1-5; 8 bases agree with TRBD1. The V gene end was trimmed by 4 bases and the J gene end by 0 bases; junction bases not matched to a gene: 8. The length of the CDR3 is 17 residues. Germline CDR1 LGHNA, CDR2 YNFKEQ. Here the CDR3 DNA reads TGTGCCAGCAGCCTTTGGACAGGGCCATATAGCAATCAGCCCCAGCATTTT. Its translation: CASSLWTGPYSNQPQHF.

This chain links TRBV5-1 with TRBJ2-3; 14 bases are shared with TRBD2. J was trimmed by 4 bases and V by 3 bases; bases with no gene match: 4. Germline V gene sequence: CDR1 SGHRS, CDR2 YFSETQ. This CDR3 has 16 residues. The CDR3 reads CASSSGLAGVPDTQYF. CDR3 nucleotide sequence: TGCGCCAGCAGCTCGGGACTAGCGGGAGTCCCAGATACGCAGTATTTT.

This clone was observed once. The rearrangement uses TRBV18 and TRBJ2-7, with TRBD1 identical over 12 bases. Trimming took 3 bases from V and 6 from J; bases not matched to a gene: 6. Germline lookup yields CDR1 KGHSH and CDR2 LQKENI. There are 15 residues in the CDR3. The CDR3 bases are TGTGCCAGCTCACCGTCCGGGACAGGGGGCGGCGAGCAGTACTTC. Protein product: CASSPSGTGGGEQYF.